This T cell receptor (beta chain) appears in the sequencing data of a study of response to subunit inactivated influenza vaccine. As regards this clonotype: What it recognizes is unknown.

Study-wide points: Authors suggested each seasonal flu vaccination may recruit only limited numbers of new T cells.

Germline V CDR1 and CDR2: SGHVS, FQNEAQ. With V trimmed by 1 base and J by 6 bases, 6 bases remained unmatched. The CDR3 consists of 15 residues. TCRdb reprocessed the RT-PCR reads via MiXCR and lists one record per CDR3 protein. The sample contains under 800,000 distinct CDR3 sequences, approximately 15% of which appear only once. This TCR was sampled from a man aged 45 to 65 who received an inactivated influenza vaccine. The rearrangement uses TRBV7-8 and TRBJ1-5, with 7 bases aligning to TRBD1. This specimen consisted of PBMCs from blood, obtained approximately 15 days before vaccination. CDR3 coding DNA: TGTGCCAGCAGCTTAGGGCCAGGGGGAGGTCAGCCCCAGCATTTT. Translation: CASSLGPGGGQPQHF.